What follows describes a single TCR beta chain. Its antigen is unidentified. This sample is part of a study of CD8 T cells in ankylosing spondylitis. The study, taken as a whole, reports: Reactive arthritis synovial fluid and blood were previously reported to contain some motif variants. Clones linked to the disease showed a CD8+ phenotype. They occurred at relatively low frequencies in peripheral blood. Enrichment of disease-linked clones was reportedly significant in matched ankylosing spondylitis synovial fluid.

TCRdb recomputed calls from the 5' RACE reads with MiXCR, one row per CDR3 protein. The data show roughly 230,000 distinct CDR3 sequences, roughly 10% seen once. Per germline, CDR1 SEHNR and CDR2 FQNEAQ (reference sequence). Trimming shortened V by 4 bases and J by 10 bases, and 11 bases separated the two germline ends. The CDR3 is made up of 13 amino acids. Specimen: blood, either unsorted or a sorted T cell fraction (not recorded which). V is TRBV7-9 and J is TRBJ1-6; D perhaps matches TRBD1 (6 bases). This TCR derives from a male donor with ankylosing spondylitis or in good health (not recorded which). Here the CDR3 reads CASSSRDKSPLHF. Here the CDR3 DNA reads TGTGCCAGCAGCTCAAGGGACAAATCACCCCTCCACTTT.